This T cell receptor (beta chain) emerged from a study of CD8+CD57+ T cells in acquired aplastic anemia. Study-level background: Isolated CD4+ and CD8+ cells, once sorted, yielded DNA averaging about 3.2 ug. Healthy donors gave roughly 9.9 million reads on average for CD4+ cells.

TCR beta VDJ and CDR3 were profiled, and genomic DNA was the template. TCRdb redid the calling of the reads with MiXCR, one entry per CDR3 protein. In the table there are roughly 130,000 distinct CDR3 sequences, around 48% of which are singletons. V lost 8 bases and J lost 9, with 19 bases in between. The germline gives CDR1 SNHLY, CDR2 FYNNEI. The CDR3 has 13 amino acids. Broader study findings: CD8+ Simpson's diversity showed no significant patient-control difference.

As to this clonotype: Antigen: not known.

Sequencing was done on a sample of sorted CD4+, CD8+, or CD8+CD57+ T cells (not recorded which) from PBMCs. The TCR was taken from a human donor in good health, serving as a control. This chain uses TRBV2 with TRBJ1-2; a possible D gene is TRBD1 (6 bases). The CDR3 protein is CASGSRQVDSYTF. CDR3 sequence (DNA): TGTGCCAGCGGTTCCAGACAGGTTGATAGCTACACCTTC. The full variable domain, in which reference TRBV2 and TRBJ1-2 provide the parts outside the CDR3, is EPEVTQTPSHQVTQMGQEVILRCVPISNHLYFYWYRQILGQKVEFLVSFYNNEISEKSEIFDDQFSVERPDGSNFTLKIRSTKLEDSAMYFCASGSRQVDSYTFGSGTRLTVV.